This T cell receptor (beta chain) was sequenced for a study of OX40 agonist ivuxolimab in advanced cancers. At the level of the study: Patients received ivuxolimab, an agonistic anti-OX40 (CD134) antibody. Whole-study findings and limits: Partial responders at 0.1-3.0 mg/kg showed near-lowest clonal expansion.

The study sampled blood at baseline, cycle 4 day 1, and cycle 7 day 1. For this clone: No antigen is known for it.

Method: immunoSEQ multiplex PCR; TCRdb's copy keeps in-frame clones and lacks some. Of around 100,000 clones listed, around 93% are singletons. This CDR3 is built from 17 residues. Trimming removed 5 bases from V and 1 base from J; junction bases left unmatched: 7. From germline, CDR1 is LGHNT and CDR2 FRNRAP. The J gene is TRBJ2-5, the V gene TRBV12-5, with 13 bases that match TRBD2. The specimen was CD4+ or CD8+ T cells sorted from blood, collected in a trial of the OX40 agonist ivuxolimab. The receptor comes from an adult with an advanced solid tumor such as melanoma, head and neck, liver or kidney cancer. CDR3: CASGRGTSGEFQETQYF. The CDR3 DNA is TGTGCTAGTGGTCGGGGGACTAGCGGGGAATTCCAAGAGACCCAGTACTTC.